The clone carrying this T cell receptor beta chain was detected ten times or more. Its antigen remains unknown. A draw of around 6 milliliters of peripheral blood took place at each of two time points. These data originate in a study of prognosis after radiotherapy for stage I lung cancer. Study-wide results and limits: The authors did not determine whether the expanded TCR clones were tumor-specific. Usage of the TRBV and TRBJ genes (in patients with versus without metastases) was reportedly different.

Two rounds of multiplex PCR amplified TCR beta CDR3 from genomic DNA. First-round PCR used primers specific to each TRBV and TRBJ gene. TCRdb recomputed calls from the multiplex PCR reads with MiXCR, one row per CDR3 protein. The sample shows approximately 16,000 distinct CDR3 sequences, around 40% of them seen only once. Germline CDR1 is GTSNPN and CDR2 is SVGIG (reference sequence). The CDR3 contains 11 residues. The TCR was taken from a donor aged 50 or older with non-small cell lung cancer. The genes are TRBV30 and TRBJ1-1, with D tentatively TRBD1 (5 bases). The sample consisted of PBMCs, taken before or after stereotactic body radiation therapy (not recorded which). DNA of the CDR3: TGTGGGGGGGGGGAAAGGCCTGAAGCTTTCTTT. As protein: CGGGERPEAFF. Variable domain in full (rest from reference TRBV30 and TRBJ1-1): SQTIHQWPATLVQPVGSPLSLECTVEGTSNPNLYWYRQAAGRGLQLLFYSVGIGQISSEVPQNLSASRPQDRQFILSSKKLLLSDSGFYLCGGGERPEAFFGQGTRLTVV.